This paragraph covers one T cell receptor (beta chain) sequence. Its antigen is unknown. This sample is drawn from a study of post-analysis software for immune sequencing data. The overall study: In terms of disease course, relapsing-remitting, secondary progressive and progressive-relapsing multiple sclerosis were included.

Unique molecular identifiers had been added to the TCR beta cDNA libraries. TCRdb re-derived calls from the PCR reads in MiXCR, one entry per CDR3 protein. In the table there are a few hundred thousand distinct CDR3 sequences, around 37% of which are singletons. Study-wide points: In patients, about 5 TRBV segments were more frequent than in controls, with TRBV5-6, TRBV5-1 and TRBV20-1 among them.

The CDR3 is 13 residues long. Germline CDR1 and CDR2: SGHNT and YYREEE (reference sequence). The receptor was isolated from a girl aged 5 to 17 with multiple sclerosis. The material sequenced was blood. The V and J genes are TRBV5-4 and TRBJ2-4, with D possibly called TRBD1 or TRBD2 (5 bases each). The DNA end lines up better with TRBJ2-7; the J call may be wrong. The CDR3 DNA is TGTGCCAGCAGCTTGGGGGACCGATACGAGCAGTACTTC. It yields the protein CASSLGDRYEQYF.